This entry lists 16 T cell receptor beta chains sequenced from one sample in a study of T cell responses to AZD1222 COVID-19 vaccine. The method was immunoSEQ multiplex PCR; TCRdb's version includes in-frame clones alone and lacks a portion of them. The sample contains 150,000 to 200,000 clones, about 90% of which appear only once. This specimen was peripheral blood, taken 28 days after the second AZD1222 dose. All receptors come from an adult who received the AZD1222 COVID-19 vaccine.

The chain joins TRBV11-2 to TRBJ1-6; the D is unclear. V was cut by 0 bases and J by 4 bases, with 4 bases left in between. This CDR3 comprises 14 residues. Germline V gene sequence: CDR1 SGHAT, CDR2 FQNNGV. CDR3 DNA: TGTGCCAGCAGCTTAGAAGGTTATAATTCACCCCTCCACTTT. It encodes CASSLEGYNSPLHF.

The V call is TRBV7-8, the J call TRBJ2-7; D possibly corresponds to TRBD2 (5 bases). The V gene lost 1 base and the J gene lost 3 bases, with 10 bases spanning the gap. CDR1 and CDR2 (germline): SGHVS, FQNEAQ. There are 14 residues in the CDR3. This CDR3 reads CASSLEREGYEQYF. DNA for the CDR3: TGTGCCAGCAGCTTAGAGAGAGAGGGCTACGAGCAGTACTTC.

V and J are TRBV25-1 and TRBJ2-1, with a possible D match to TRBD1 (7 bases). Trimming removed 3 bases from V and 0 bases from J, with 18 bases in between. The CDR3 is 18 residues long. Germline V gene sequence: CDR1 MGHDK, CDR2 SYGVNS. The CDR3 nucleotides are TGTGCCAGCAGTGATTTAGGATGGCGGGACAGCTCCTACAATGAGCAGTTCTTC. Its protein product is CASSDLGWRDSSYNEQFF.

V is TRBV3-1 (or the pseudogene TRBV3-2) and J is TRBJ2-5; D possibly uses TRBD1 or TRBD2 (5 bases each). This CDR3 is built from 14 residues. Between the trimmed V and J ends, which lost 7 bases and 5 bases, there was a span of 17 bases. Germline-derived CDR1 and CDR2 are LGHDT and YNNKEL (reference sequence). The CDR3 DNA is TGTGCCAGCACCCACCTCGTTGAGGGGGAGACCCAGTACTTC. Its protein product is CASTHLVEGETQYF.

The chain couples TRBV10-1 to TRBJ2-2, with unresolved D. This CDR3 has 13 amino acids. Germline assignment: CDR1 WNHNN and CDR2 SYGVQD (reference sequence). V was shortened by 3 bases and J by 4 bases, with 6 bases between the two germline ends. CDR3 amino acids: CASSDRSTGELFF. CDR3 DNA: TGCGCCAGCAGTGATAGGTCCACCGGGGAGCTGTTTTTT.

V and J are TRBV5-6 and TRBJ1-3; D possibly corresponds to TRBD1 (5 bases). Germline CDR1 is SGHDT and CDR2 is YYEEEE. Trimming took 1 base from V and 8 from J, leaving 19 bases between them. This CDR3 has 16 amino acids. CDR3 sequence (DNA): TGTGCCAGCAGCTTGCCAGGGAGCCAGTCCCAGGACACCATATATTTT. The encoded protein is CASSLPGSQSQDTIYF.

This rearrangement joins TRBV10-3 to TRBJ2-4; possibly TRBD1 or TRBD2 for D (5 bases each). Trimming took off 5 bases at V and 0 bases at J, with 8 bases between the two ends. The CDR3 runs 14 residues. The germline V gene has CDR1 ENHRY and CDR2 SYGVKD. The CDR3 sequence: CAISSGTAKNIQYF. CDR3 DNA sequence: TGTGCCATCAGTTCCGGGACAGCCAAAAACATTCAGTACTTC.

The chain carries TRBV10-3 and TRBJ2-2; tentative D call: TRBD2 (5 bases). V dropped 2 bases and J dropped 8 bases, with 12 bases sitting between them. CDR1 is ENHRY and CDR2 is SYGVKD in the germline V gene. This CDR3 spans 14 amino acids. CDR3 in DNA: TGTGCCATCAGTGAGAGGGAGACGGCTGGGGAGCTGTTTTTT. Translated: CAISERETAGELFF.

CDR3 sequence: CASSQDGATRSGGTFTQYF. The DNA of the CDR3 is TGTGCCAGCAGCCAAGACGGAGCCACCAGGAGCGGGGGGACTTTTACGCAGTATTTT. This chain uses TRBV3-1 (or the pseudogene TRBV3-2) with TRBJ2-3; 9 positions agree with TRBD2. CDR1 LGHDT and CDR2 YNNKEL come from the germline V gene (reference sequence). Trimming removed 0 bases from V and 8 bases from J; junction bases left unmatched: 18. The CDR3 is 19 residues long.

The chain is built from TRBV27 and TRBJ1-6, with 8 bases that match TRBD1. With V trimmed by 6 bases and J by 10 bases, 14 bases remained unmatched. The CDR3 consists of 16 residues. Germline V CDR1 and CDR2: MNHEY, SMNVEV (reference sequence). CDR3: CASRPSGGNLGSPLHF. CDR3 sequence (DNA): TGTGCCAGCAGACCTTCAGGGGGCAATTTGGGATCACCCCTCCACTTT.

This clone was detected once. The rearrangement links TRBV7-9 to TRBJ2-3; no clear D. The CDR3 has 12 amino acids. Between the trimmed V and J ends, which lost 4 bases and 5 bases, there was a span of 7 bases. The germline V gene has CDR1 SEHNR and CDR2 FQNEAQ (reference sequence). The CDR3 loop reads CASSYRGDTQYF. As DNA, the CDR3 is TGTGCCAGCAGCTACCGCGGAGATACGCAGTATTTT.

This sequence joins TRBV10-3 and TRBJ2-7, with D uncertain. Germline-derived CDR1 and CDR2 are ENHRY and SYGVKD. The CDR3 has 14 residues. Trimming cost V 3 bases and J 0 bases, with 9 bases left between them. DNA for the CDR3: TGTGCCATCAGTGATCTTAAAACCTCCTACGAGCAGTACTTC. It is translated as CAISDLKTSYEQYF.

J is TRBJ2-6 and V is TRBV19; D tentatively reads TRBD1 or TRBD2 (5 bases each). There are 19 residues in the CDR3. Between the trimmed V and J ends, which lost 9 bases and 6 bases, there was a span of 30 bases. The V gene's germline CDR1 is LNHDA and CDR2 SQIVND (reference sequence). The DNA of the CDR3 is TGTGCCAGCGATCCCCGCTCCGGGACGGCCTCCCCCCAGGCCAACGTCCTGACTTTC. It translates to CASDPRSGTASPQANVLTF.

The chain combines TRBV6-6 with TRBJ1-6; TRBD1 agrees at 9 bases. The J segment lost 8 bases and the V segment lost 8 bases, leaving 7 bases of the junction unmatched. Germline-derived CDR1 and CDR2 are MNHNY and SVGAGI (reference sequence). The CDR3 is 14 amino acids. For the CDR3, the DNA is TGTGCCAGCGGGATGACAGGGGGGTATTCACCCCTCCACTTT. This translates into CASGMTGGYSPLHF.

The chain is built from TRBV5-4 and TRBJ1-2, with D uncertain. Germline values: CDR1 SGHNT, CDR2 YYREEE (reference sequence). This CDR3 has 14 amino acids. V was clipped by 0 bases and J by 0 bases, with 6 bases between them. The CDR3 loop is CASSLDSSNYGYTF. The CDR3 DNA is TGTGCCAGCAGCTTGGACAGCTCTAACTATGGCTACACCTTC.

The CDR3: CASSYGGRGYEQYF. DNA of the CDR3: TGTGCCAGCAGTTACGGCGGGAGGGGCTACGAGCAGTACTTC. V usage is TRBV6-2 or TRBV6-3 and J usage is TRBJ2-7; TRBD2 matches 9 bases. The J segment lost 3 bases and the V segment lost 2 bases, leaving 2 bases of the junction unmatched. The germline gives CDR1 MNHEY, CDR2 SVGEGT. The CDR3 sequence is 14 residues long.